This T cell receptor (beta chain) is drawn from a study of blood T cell repertoires in COVID-19. Study information: COVID-19 samples, acute and convalescent, were from the United States, Italy and Spain. Nucleic acid was either cDNA or gDNA, and it came from T cells, B-cell-depleted T cells, or PBMCs.

V dropped 3 bases and J dropped 5; count of bases not matched to a gene: 6. The CDR3 runs to 14 residues. In germline, CDR1 is SGHNT, CDR2 YYREEE (reference sequence). Study processing details: For nucleated cells, counts were estimated from reference gene primer amplification. Assay: immunoSEQ multiplex PCR; the TCRdb copy retains only in-frame clones and omits some. D and trimming come from the DNA, and the V and J calls and clone size come from that table. The sample includes some 170,000 clones, 81% of them seen just once. The V call is TRBV5-4, the J call TRBJ2-7, with TRBD1 matching 9 bases. The sequencing input was peripheral blood. This TCR was sampled from a human donor in a cohort sampled during active COVID-19. The CDR3 coding sequence is TGTGCCAGCAGCTCCCGGGACAGGGACGACGAGCAGTACTTC. This translates into CASSSRDRDDEQYF. Full variable domain (missing parts from reference TRBV5-4 and TRBJ2-7): ETGVTQSPTHLIKTRGQQVTLRCSSQSGHNTVSWYQQALGQGPQFIFQYYREEENGRGNFPPRFSGLQFPNYSSELNVNALELDDSALYLCASSSRDRDDEQYFGPGTRLTVT.